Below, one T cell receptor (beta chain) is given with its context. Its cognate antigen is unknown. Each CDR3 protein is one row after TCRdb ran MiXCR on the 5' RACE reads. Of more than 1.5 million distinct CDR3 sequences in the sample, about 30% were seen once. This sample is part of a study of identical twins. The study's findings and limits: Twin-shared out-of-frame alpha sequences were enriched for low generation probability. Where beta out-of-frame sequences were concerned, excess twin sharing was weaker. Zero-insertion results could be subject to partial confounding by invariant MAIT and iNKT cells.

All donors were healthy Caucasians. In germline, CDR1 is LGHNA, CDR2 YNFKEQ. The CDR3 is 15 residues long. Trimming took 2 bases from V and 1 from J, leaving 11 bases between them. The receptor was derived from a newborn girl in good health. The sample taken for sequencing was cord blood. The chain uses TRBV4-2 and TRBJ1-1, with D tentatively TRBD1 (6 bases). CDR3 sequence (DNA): TGTGCCAGCAGCCAACTACAGGGAGGGAACACTGAAGCTTTCTTT. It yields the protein CASSQLQGGNTEAFF.